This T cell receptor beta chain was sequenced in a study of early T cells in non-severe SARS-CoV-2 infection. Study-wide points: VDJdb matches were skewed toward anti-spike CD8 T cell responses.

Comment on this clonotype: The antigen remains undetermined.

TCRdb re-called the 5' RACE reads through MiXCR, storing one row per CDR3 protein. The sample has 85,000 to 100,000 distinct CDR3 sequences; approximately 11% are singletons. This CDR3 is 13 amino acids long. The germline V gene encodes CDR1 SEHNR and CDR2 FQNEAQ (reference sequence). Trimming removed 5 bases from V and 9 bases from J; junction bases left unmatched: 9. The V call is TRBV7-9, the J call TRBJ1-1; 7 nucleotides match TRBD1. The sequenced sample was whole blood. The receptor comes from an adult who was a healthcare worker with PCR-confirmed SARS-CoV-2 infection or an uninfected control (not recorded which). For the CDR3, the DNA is TGTGCCAGCAGCAGAAGACAGGGCCTTAAAGCTTTCTTT. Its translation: CASSRRQGLKAFF.